This passage covers 9 T cell receptor beta chains from one sample sequenced in a study of regulatory T cells in long-lasting Graves disease. Sample time point: newly diagnosed GD, antithyroid drugs for less than 3 months. RNA from PBMCs was the source of the TCR library. In building TCR beta libraries, iRepertoire HTBI primers were used together with Arm-PCR of CDR3 regions. A single record per CDR3 protein comes from TCRdb applying MiXCR to the multiplex PCR reads. This sample has 250,000 to 400,000 distinct CDR3 sequences, with 15% to 20% found just once. The sample in question was peripheral blood mononuclear cells (PBMCs), obtained at new diagnosis, from a patient treated with antithyroid drugs. All receptors derive from a female donor with Graves disease.

The gene calls are TRBV2 and TRBJ2-1; TRBD1 agrees at 8 bases. This CDR3 is 17 amino acids long. Germline values: CDR1 SNHLY, CDR2 FYNNEI. Losses at the gene ends were 3 bases for V and 4 bases for J; bases not matched to a gene: 11. This CDR3 reads CASSDPTGATTYNEQFF. The CDR3 DNA follows: TGTGCCAGCAGTGACCCGACAGGGGCGACCACATACAATGAGCAGTTCTTC.

This clonotype showed up many times. This chain connects TRBV28 to TRBJ2-3; the D is unclear. The germline V gene encodes CDR1 MDHEN and CDR2 SYDVKM. CDR3 length: 12 residues. Trimming took off 6 bases at V and 2 bases at J, with 6 bases between the two ends. Here the CDR3 DNA reads TGTGCCAGCAGCCCAAACACAGATACGCAGTATTTT. This encodes CASSPNTDTQYF.

This clonotype was counted many times. The chain uses TRBV3-1 and TRBJ1-4, with 10 bases aligning to TRBD1. After removal of 3 bases from V and 8 bases from J, the junction contained 6 bases not matched to a gene. This CDR3 region has 15 residues. Germline CDR1 LGHDT, CDR2 YNNKEL (reference sequence). The CDR3 DNA sequence: TGTGCCAGCAGCCACACCGGGACAGGGGAAGAAAAACTGTTTTTT. Translating gives CASSHTGTGEEKLFF.

This clonotype was observed at least ten times. This chain connects TRBV9 to TRBJ1-2; 7 bases align to TRBD1. The ends lost 3 bases at V and 4 bases at J; junction bases unmatched: 9. Per germline, CDR1 SGDLS and CDR2 YYNGEE. The CDR3 extends over 15 amino acids. CDR3 sequence: CASSGWTGQTYGYTF. In DNA form, the CDR3 reads TGTGCCAGCAGCGGATGGACAGGACAAACCTATGGCTACACCTTC.

The J gene is TRBJ2-5, the V gene TRBV2, with 7 bases matching TRBD2. Germline assignment: CDR1 SNHLY and CDR2 FYNNEI. V trimming: 6 bases; J trimming: 5 bases; junction bases outside the gene matches: 9. This CDR3 contains 14 residues. As DNA, the CDR3 is TGTGCCAGCAGCAAGGTAGCGGGCGGGGAGACCCAGTACTTC. Translated, it gives CASSKVAGGETQYF.

This clonotype was seen ten or more times. This chain uses TRBV5-6 with TRBJ2-3; the match to TRBD2 covers 12 bases. From germline, CDR1 is SGHDT and CDR2 YYEEEE. Unmatched junction bases numbered 1, after V lost 3 bases and J lost 5 bases. The CDR3 has 14 residues. In DNA, the CDR3 is TGTGCCAGCAGCTCGGGACTAGCGGGAGATACGCAGTATTTT. Protein: CASSSGLAGDTQYF.

This clonotype has a handful of counts. The chain links TRBV27 to TRBJ1-2, with D hard to call. The CDR3 runs to 12 residues. V was clipped by 5 bases and J by 8 bases, with 12 bases between them. From germline, CDR1 is MNHEY and CDR2 SMNVEV (reference sequence). This chain's CDR3 is CASSVAGDGYTF. Here the CDR3 DNA reads TGTGCCAGCAGTGTTGCAGGAGACGGCTACACCTTC.

The CDR3 nucleotides are TGTGCCAGCAACTATGGGGGCGACACTGAAGCTTTCTTT. It yields the protein CASNYGGDTEAFF. The rearrangement uses TRBV12-3 or TRBV12-4 and TRBJ1-1; D might be TRBD1 (6 bases). This CDR3 comprises 13 residues. Trimming pared 7 bases from V and 3 bases from J, leaving 12 bases between.

This clonotype was detected many times. This chain connects TRBV6-2 or TRBV6-3 to TRBJ2-2, with TRBD2 matching 7 bases. The V gene's germline CDR1 is MNHEY and CDR2 SVGEGT. CDR3 length equals 16 residues. V lost 0 bases, J lost 1 base, and 2 bases stayed unmatched. The DNA for the CDR3 is TGTGCCAGCAGTTACTCCACTAGCGTGAACACCGGGGAGCTGTTTTTT. As protein: CASSYSTSVNTGELFF.